The 9 T cell receptor beta chains below were found in one sample sequenced in a study of cytomegalovirus exposure and HLA in healthy donors. The primer mix had 60 Vbeta and 13 Jbeta primers. The method was immunoSEQ multiplex PCR; TCRdb's version includes in-frame clones alone and lacks a portion of them. The sample has 150,000 or so clones; approximately 80% are singletons. Specimen: PBMCs. Every receptor here comes from a man between 40 and 49 years old in good health and CMV-seropositive.

The V and J genes are TRBV6-1 and TRBJ2-5; a weak D match, TRBD2 (5 bases). The germline V gene encodes CDR1 MNHNS and CDR2 SASEGT. The CDR3 is made up of 13 amino acids. V was pared by 6 bases and J by 2 bases, with 10 bases between. CDR3 DNA sequence: TGTGCCAGCAGCGTGACTATACAAGAGACCCAGTACTTC. Amino acid sequence: CASSVTIQETQYF.

V is TRBV6-6 and J is TRBJ1-1, with D hard to call. This CDR3 has 15 residues. Germline V CDR1 and CDR2: MNHNY, SVGAGI (reference sequence). The V gene lost 3 bases and the J gene lost 1 base, with 12 bases spanning the gap. CDR3 sequence: CASSYPSVGNTEAFF. CDR3 coding DNA: TGTGCCAGCAGTTATCCAAGCGTGGGGAACACTGAAGCTTTCTTT.

V usage is TRBV15 and J usage is TRBJ2-7; 11 nucleotides agree with TRBD1. V lost 8 bases to trimming and J lost 0 bases; unmatched junction nucleotides: 9. In germline, CDR1 is LNHNV, CDR2 YYDKDF (reference sequence). The CDR3 sequence is 16 residues long. The CDR3 region has the DNA TGTGCCACCCAGAAATCGGGGACAGGGGGCTCCTACGAGCAGTACTTC. It codes for CATQKSGTGGSYEQYF.

The chain uses TRBV28 and TRBJ1-6; 10 nucleotides line up with TRBD1. The CDR3 loop spans 17 amino acids. The germline gives CDR1 MDHEN, CDR2 SYDVKM. V lost 2 bases and J lost 7; bases outside the gene matches: 8. The CDR3 spells CASSLPGQGGLNSPLHF. Written as DNA, the CDR3 is TGTGCCAGCAGTTTACCCGGACAGGGGGGCCTCAATTCACCCCTCCACTTT.

In regard to this clone: Germline is not matched at one junction end, which may reflect a read error. The V gene is TRBV28, the J gene TRBJ2-7; 7 bases align to TRBD1. The CDR3 extends over 17 amino acids. Germline CDR1 MDHEN, CDR2 SYDVKM. Here the CDR3 reads CAGSWDSKSTTSGEQYF. Written as DNA, the CDR3 is TGTGCCGGCAGTTGGGACAGCAAATCAACAACGTCGGGCGAGCAGTACTTC.

The chain employs TRBV19 and TRBJ1-5, with D hard to call. The ends were cut back, 3 bases at V and 0 bases at J, with 9 bases in the middle. CDR1 is LNHDA and CDR2 is SQIVND in the germline V gene (reference sequence). CDR3 length: 15 residues. The CDR3 DNA is TGTGCCAGTAGTATTACACCTTATAGCAATCAGCCCCAGCATTTT. This codes for CASSITPYSNQPQHF.

The chain couples TRBV11-2 to TRBJ1-3, with 7 bases aligning to TRBD1. This CDR3 comprises 14 residues. V lost 5 bases to trimming and J lost 6 bases; unmatched junction nucleotides: 7. CDR1 is SGHAT, CDR2 FQNNGV, per germline. The CDR3 DNA is TGTGCCAGCAGCCTTATAGGGGGCATAAACACCATATATTTT. Translation gives CASSLIGGINTIYF.

V and J are TRBV29-1 and TRBJ2-3; 9 bases are shared with TRBD1. Looked up from germline, CDR1 is SQVTM and CDR2 is ANQGSEA. Losses at the gene ends were 6 bases for V and 0 bases for J; bases not matched to a gene: 10. The CDR3 sequence is 16 residues long. CDR3 sequence reads: CSVDGRTGASTDTQYF. As DNA, the CDR3 is TGCAGCGTAGACGGAAGGACAGGGGCCAGCACAGATACGCAGTATTTT.

The V call is TRBV7-8, the J call TRBJ2-1; TRBD2 is a possible D gene (6 bases). V shed 5 bases and J shed 2 bases, with 16 bases lying between them. The CDR3 runs to 16 residues. Germline V gene data show CDR1 as SGHVS and CDR2 as FQNEAQ. Here the CDR3 DNA reads TGTGCCAGCAGCCCGGAAGGCGGGGCCGCCTACAATGAGCAGTTCTTC. Protein product: CASSPEGGAAYNEQFF.